These 30 T cell receptor beta chains originate from one sample sequenced in a study of blood T cell repertoires in COVID-19. Assay: immunoSEQ multiplex PCR; the TCRdb copy retains only in-frame clones and omits some. The sample contains around 220,000 clones, 80% to 85% of which appear only once. The sequencing input was peripheral blood. These receptor sequences come from a woman aged 80 or over with COVID-19, enrolled during active disease.

Remarks on this clone: Other nucleotide sequences in the sample specify the same CDR3. The chain has TRBV9 and TRBJ2-3; 14 bases align to TRBD2. The V gene end was trimmed by 0 bases and the J gene end by 6 bases; junction bases not matched to a gene: 3. Germline V CDR1 and CDR2: SGDLS, YYNGEE. The CDR3 spans 16 residues. The CDR3 DNA reads as TGTGCCAGCAGCGTAGCTGGGACTAGCGGGGGTGATACGCAGTATTTT. Protein product: CASSVAGTSGGDTQYF.

This sequence joins TRBV14 and TRBJ1-1; maybe TRBD1 (5 bases). The CDR3 is made up of 13 amino acids. V was pared by 6 bases and J by 3 bases, with 11 bases between. In germline, CDR1 is SGHDN, CDR2 FVKESK. The CDR3 reads CASSLQGYTEAFF. The CDR3 nucleotides are TGTGCCAGCAGTCTTCAGGGATACACTGAAGCTTTCTTT.

The J gene is TRBJ2-1, the V gene TRBV9; 10 bases are a match to TRBD1. This CDR3 is 16 amino acids long. The V segment lost 2 bases and the J segment 4 bases; nucleotides outside the gene matches: 6. CDR1 and CDR2 (germline): SGDLS, YYNGEE. The CDR3 nucleotides read TGTGCCAGCAGCGTCGGTCAGGGACAGGGGTACAATGAGCAGTTCTTC. It translates to CASSVGQGQGYNEQFF.

The chain uses TRBV28 and TRBJ2-1; unclear D gene. Deletions cut 8 bases from V and 9 bases from J, with 11 bases between. CDR3 length: 11 residues. Germline values: CDR1 MDHEN, CDR2 SYDVKM. The CDR3, as DNA: TGTGCCAGCGCTAGTTGGCCTGAGCAGTTCTTC. This codes for CASASWPEQFF.

The rearrangement links TRBV6-2 or TRBV6-3 to TRBJ2-5; 7 bases are a match to TRBD2. This CDR3 comprises 15 residues. The germline V gene encodes CDR1 MNHEY and CDR2 SVGEGT. With V trimmed by 5 bases and J by 3 bases, 9 bases remained unmatched. Here the CDR3 DNA reads TGTGCCAGCAGTGCCGCGGGGGAGGGAGAAGAGACCCAGTACTTC. It yields the protein CASSAAGEGEETQYF.

The chain is built from TRBV29-1 and TRBJ2-2; TRBD2 matches 9 bases. This CDR3 region has 16 residues. J gave up 7 bases and V 7 bases, and 16 bases lay outside the gene matches. Germline CDR1 and CDR2: SQVTM and ANQGSEA. The CDR3 here is CSALLPSGGLIGELFF. In DNA, the CDR3 is TGCAGCGCCCTCCTCCCCAGCGGGGGGTTGATCGGGGAGCTGTTTTTT.

For this clone: At one boundary the junction diverges from the germline segment, which might be a read error. The V call is TRBV7-7, the J call TRBJ2-5; 13 positions match TRBD2. The CDR3 loop spans 16 amino acids. In germline, CDR1 is SSHAT, CDR2 FNYEAQ (reference sequence). The CDR3 reads CASSLGLAGSKETQYF. CDR3 sequence (DNA): TGTGCTAGCAGCCTGGGACTAGCGGGGAGTAAAGAGACCCAGTACTTC.

The genes are TRBV7-9 and TRBJ1-4, with 10 bases matching TRBD1. V dropped 1 base and J dropped 8; count of bases not matched to a gene: 4. Germline CDR1 reads SEHNR; CDR2 reads FQNEAQ (reference sequence). This CDR3 is built from 15 residues. CDR3 DNA: TGTGCCAGCAGCTTAGGCGGGACAGGGGCGGAAAAACTGTTTTTT. It codes for CASSLGGTGAEKLFF.

The chain uses TRBV19 and TRBJ1-2, with D perhaps matching TRBD1 (6 bases). The CDR3 is made up of 17 amino acids. Germline lookup yields CDR1 LNHDA and CDR2 SQIVND (reference sequence). The ends were cut back, 5 bases at V and 5 bases at J, with 24 bases in the middle. The CDR3 nucleotides read TGTGCCAGTAGTCCCCAGGTCCCCACAGGGCCCTTATATGGCTACACCTTC. Its protein is CASSPQVPTGPLYGYTF.

The V gene is TRBV15, the J gene TRBJ1-1; 9 nucleotides align to TRBD1. Germline-derived CDR1 and CDR2 are LNHNV and YYDKDF (reference sequence). The CDR3 contains 17 residues. V lost 0 bases and J lost 6; bases outside the gene matches: 11. CDR3 sequence: CATSRDYPNRGRAEAFF. CDR3 DNA: TGTGCCACCAGCAGAGATTACCCCAACAGGGGGCGCGCTGAAGCTTTCTTT. Based on the CDR3 plus reference TRBV15 and TRBJ1-1, the full variable domain is DAMVIQNPRYQVTQFGKPVTLSCSQTLNHNVMYWYQQKSSQAPKLLFHYYDKDFNNEADTPDNFQSRRPNTSFCFLDIRSPGLGDTAMYLCATSRDYPNRGRAEAFFGQGTRLTVV.

The chain combines TRBV2 with TRBJ1-2, with D tentatively TRBD1 (6 bases). The CDR3 extends over 12 amino acids. Trimming took off 7 bases at V and 7 bases at J, with 13 bases between the two ends. Germline CDR1 reads SNHLY; CDR2 reads FYNNEI. The DNA of the CDR3 is TGTGCCAGCACTACAGGGCCCTCTGGCTACACCTTC. Amino acids: CASTTGPSGYTF. Full variable domain (rest looked up from reference TRBV2 and TRBJ1-2): EPEVTQTPSHQVTQMGQEVILRCVPISNHLYFYWYRQILGQKVEFLVSFYNNEISEKSEIFDDQFSVERPDGSNFTLKIRSTKLEDSAMYFCASTTGPSGYTFGSGTRLTVV.

The V and J genes are TRBV6-5 and TRBJ1-1; 9 nucleotides match TRBD1. The CDR3 runs 14 residues. The J segment lost 4 bases and the V segment lost 6 bases, leaving 6 bases of the junction unmatched. CDR1 is MNHEY and CDR2 is SVGAGI in the germline V gene. The CDR3 DNA follows: TGTGCCAGCAGGGCGGACAGGGGCGGCACTGAAGCTTTCTTT. This gives the protein CASRADRGGTEAFF.

The chain couples TRBV7-3 to TRBJ2-3, with unresolved D. The CDR3 is made up of 13 amino acids. V lost 2 bases to trimming and J lost 6 bases, with 9 bases between them. Germline assignment: CDR1 SGHTA and CDR2 FQGTGA. The CDR3 nucleotides read TGTGCCAGCAGCTTAGTCCTCTCGGATACGCAGTATTTT. Translation: CASSLVLSDTQYF.

This sequence joins TRBV7-3 and TRBJ2-3, with D perhaps matching TRBD1 (6 bases). There are 15 residues in the CDR3. V was clipped by 4 bases and J by 2 bases, with 13 bases between them. The germline CDR1 and CDR2 sequences are SGHTA and FQGTGA. As DNA, the CDR3 is TGTGCCAGCAGCTCGACAGGTTTGGACACAGATACGCAGTATTTT. Protein product: CASSSTGLDTDTQYF. The full variable domain, completed using reference TRBV7-3 and TRBJ2-3, is GAGVSQTPSNKVTEKGKYVELRCDPISGHTALYWYRQSLGQGPEFLIYFQGTGAADDSGLPNDRFFAVRPEGSVSTLKIQRTERGDSAVYLCASSSTGLDTDTQYFGPGTRLTVL.

The chain couples TRBV7-3 to TRBJ2-5; D is ambiguous. Between the trimmed V and J ends, which lost 5 bases and 3 bases, there was a span of 10 bases. The CDR3 length is 13 residues. The V gene's germline CDR1 is SGHTA and CDR2 FQGTGA. The CDR3 here is CASSRSLEETQYF. The CDR3, as DNA: TGTGCCAGCAGCCGAAGCCTAGAAGAGACCCAGTACTTC.

The chain has TRBV6-5 and TRBJ1-1, with TRBD1 identical over 7 bases. Germline V gene sequence: CDR1 MNHEY, CDR2 SVGAGI. V shed 2 bases, J shed 4 bases, and the junction held 7 bases outside the gene matches. This CDR3 is built from 15 residues. In DNA, the CDR3 is TGTGCCAGCAGTTACCTGGGGGCAGGGGGCACTGAAGCTTTCTTT. Amino acid sequence: CASSYLGAGGTEAFF.

The V and J genes are TRBV5-1 and TRBJ1-4; TRBD1 agrees at 8 bases. From germline, CDR1 is SGHRS and CDR2 YFSETQ. J was trimmed by 7 bases and V by 4 bases; bases with no gene match: 3. The CDR3 has 13 amino acids. The CDR3 DNA is TGCGCCAGCAGCGACGGACAGGGTGAAAAACTGTTTTTT. Residues: CASSDGQGEKLFF.

The chain combines TRBV5-4 with TRBJ2-3, with TRBD2 identical over 10 bases. CDR1 and CDR2 (germline): SGHNT, YYREEE (reference sequence). V lost 6 bases to trimming and J lost 3 bases; unmatched junction nucleotides: 16. The CDR3 extends over 18 amino acids. The CDR3 here is CASTRSSVAGGGTDTQYF. CDR3 in DNA: TGTGCCAGCACCCGCTCATCGGTAGCGGGAGGAGGAACAGATACGCAGTATTTT.

The chain uses TRBV28 and TRBJ2-5; the match to TRBD2 covers 8 bases. J lost 2 bases, V lost 8 bases, and 4 bases had no gene match. This CDR3 region has 13 residues. Germline loops: CDR1 MDHEN, CDR2 SYDVKM. CDR3: CASVTSGQETQYF. CDR3 coding DNA: TGTGCCAGCGTTACTAGCGGACAAGAGACCCAGTACTTC. Variable domain in full (rest from reference TRBV28 and TRBJ2-5): DVKVTQSSRYLVKRTGEKVFLECVQDMDHENMFWYRQDPGLGLRLIYFSYDVKMKEKGDIPEGYSVSREKKERFSLILESASTNQTSMYLCASVTSGQETQYFGPGTRLLVL.

This chain links TRBV18 with TRBJ1-1; D is possibly TRBD1 (6 bases). Trimming removed 1 base at V and 1 base at J, with 13 bases between. Germline V gene sequence: CDR1 KGHSH, CDR2 LQKENI. This CDR3 contains 16 residues. CDR3: CASSPQDRLPNTEAFF. DNA for the CDR3: TGTGCCAGCTCACCACAAGACAGGCTCCCGAACACTGAAGCTTTCTTT.

V usage is TRBV7-6 and J usage is TRBJ2-7; 8 nucleotides align to TRBD1. This CDR3 region has 16 residues. Germline assignment: CDR1 SGHVS and CDR2 FNYEAQ. The ends lost 2 bases at V and 0 bases at J; junction bases unmatched: 6. The CDR3 is CASSLLGQAISYEQYF. The CDR3 nucleotides read TGTGCCAGCAGCTTATTGGGACAGGCTATCTCCTACGAGCAGTACTTC.

This chain connects TRBV2 to TRBJ1-5, with 8 nucleotides matching TRBD1. The CDR3 loop spans 15 amino acids. CDR1 is SNHLY, CDR2 FYNNEI, per germline. The J segment lost 3 bases and the V segment lost 4 bases, leaving 5 bases of the junction unmatched. CDR3 sequence reads: CASSGDRGNNQPQHF. The CDR3 DNA sequence: TGTGCCAGCAGTGGTGACAGGGGCAACAATCAGCCCCAGCATTTT.

The chain employs TRBV6-1 and TRBJ2-1; the match to TRBD2 covers 11 bases. The trim removed 4 bases at V and 1 base at J, leaving 3 bases unmatched. There are 16 residues in the CDR3. Germline-derived CDR1 and CDR2 are MNHNS and SASEGT. The DNA of the CDR3 is TGTGCCAGCAGTGTCTTAGCGGGAGGGTCCTACAATGAGCAGTTCTTC. Its protein is CASSVLAGGSYNEQFF.

V and J are TRBV14 and TRBJ1-1; D is possibly TRBD1 (6 bases). Germline CDR1 SGHDN, CDR2 FVKESK. Trimming removed 1 base at V and 3 bases at J, with 15 bases between. The CDR3 contains 16 residues. CDR3 sequence: CASSQALGGGDTEAFF. The CDR3 DNA follows: TGTGCCAGCAGCCAAGCCTTAGGGGGTGGGGACACTGAAGCTTTCTTT. Full variable domain (remainder filled in from reference TRBV14 and TRBJ1-1): EAGVTQFPSHSVIEKGQTVTLRCDPISGHDNLYWYRRVMGKEIKFLLHFVKESKQDESGMPNNRFLAERTGGTYSTLKVQPAELEDSGVYFCASSQALGGGDTEAFFGQGTRLTVV.

The chain employs TRBV24-1 and TRBJ1-4; possibly TRBD1 for D (6 bases). The CDR3 consists of 11 residues. The ends were cut back, 7 bases at V and 14 bases at J, with 13 bases in the middle. Germline values: CDR1 KGHDR, CDR2 SFDVKD. Written as DNA, the CDR3 is TGTGCCACCAGCCCAGGGGACGTTCTGTTTTTT. Amino acids: CATSPGDVLFF.

This clone appeared a few times. The CDR3 here is CASSQSSRTEAFF. The DNA for the CDR3 is TGTGCCAGCAGCCAATCGTCCCGCACTGAAGCTTTCTTT. This chain joins TRBV14 and TRBJ1-1; D is unclear. CDR3 size: 13 residues. The germline gives CDR1 SGHDN, CDR2 FVKESK. V lost 2 bases to trimming and J lost 4 bases, with 8 bases between them.

The DNA for the CDR3 is TGTGCCAGCAGGACCCAGGGGAGCTACGAGCAGTACTTC. Protein: CASRTQGSYEQYF. The V call is TRBV12-3 or TRBV12-4, the J call TRBJ2-7; the D gene is possibly TRBD1 (6 bases). Between the trimmed V and J ends, which lost 6 bases and 3 bases, there was a span of 12 bases. The length of the CDR3 is 13 residues.

The chain combines TRBV7-2 with TRBJ1-6; D remains ambiguous. The germline V and J ends were trimmed by 6 bases and 8 bases, with 14 bases remaining between them. This CDR3 has 14 amino acids. Germline lookup yields CDR1 SGHTA and CDR2 FQGNSA. The chain's CDR3 is CASRLALGDSPLHF. CDR3 sequence (DNA): TGTGCCAGCAGGCTAGCTCTCGGGGATTCACCCCTCCACTTT.

This chain connects TRBV6-6 to TRBJ1-4, with 12 bases lining up with TRBD1. Unmatched junction bases numbered 6, after V lost 5 bases and J lost 2 bases. Germline CDR1 MNHNY, CDR2 SVGAGI (reference sequence). The CDR3 contains 17 residues. CDR3 residues: CASSPGTGGLTNEKLFF. The CDR3 region has the DNA TGTGCCAGCAGTCCCGGGACAGGGGGCTTGACTAATGAAAAACTGTTTTTT.

This chain joins TRBV29-1 and TRBJ2-4; the D is unclear. Trimming left V 1 base short and J 7 bases short, with 5 bases between. The CDR3 runs to 11 residues. Germline assignment: CDR1 SQVTM and CDR2 ANQGSEA. CDR3 amino acids: CSVEVRNIQYF. As DNA, the CDR3 is TGCAGCGTTGAAGTCCGGAACATTCAGTACTTC.